This is a list of T cell receptor beta chains from one sample in a study of T-cell reconstitution after alpha-beta-depleted transplantation in children. TCRdb processed the PCR reads anew with MiXCR; each CDR3 protein has one entry. The sample shows some 600,000 distinct CDR3 sequences, over 15% of them seen only once. Source: PBMCs from the stem cell graft donor, taken from the stem cell graft. These receptors originate from a human donor who donated a stem cell graft to a child with acute myeloid leukemia. CDR3s include the opening cysteine and the closing phenylalanine or tryptophan. Fields, in order: clone size, V gene, J gene, CDR3 protein. A row's size may be missing; if present it is once, few, many or a size class.

many	TRBV10-3	TRBJ1-2	CAISPGHYYGYTF
.	TRBV2	TRBJ1-5	CASRDSGAIVYNQPQHF
many	TRBV20-1	TRBJ2-3	CSALGGAGTDTQYF
.	TRBV5-1	TRBJ1-1	CASSLTGAGNTEAFF
.	TRBV7-2	TRBJ2-2	CASSSVGTSNTGELFF
many	TRBV20-1	TRBJ2-1	CSAVEGDEQFF
many	TRBV6-2/TRBV6-3	TRBJ2-3	CASSFRTSGSTDTQYF
many	TRBV7-3	TRBJ2-5	CASSLTGLGTETQYF
few	TRBV10-2	TRBJ1-2	CASSAGSGYGYTF
many	TRBV10-3	TRBJ1-1	CAIRAVNTEAFF
.	TRBV5-5	TRBJ2-6	CASSTGIGANVLTF
many	TRBV24-1	TRBJ1-2	CATSDSPLDGYTF
.	TRBV21-1	TRBJ2-1	CAGEFPGPNEQFF
once	TRBV5-1	TRBJ2-1	CASSPGRDRVRNEQFF
.	TRBV7-2	TRBJ1-4	CASSQDRAWEKLFF
.	TRBV20-1	TRBJ1-5	CSARAGSGQPQHF
few	TRBV12-3/TRBV12-4	TRBJ1-1	CASSLRSEFYNTEAFF
few	TRBV7-9	TRBJ2-5	CASNFGPSRETQYF
few	TRBV20-1	TRBJ1-5	CSARSRHVYSNQPQHF
few	TRBV19	TRBJ2-2	CASSSTQVTETGELFF
many	TRBV10-2	TRBJ2-7	CASSVEGGGRNEQYF
few	TRBV7-2	TRBJ2-7	CASSLSLRISQGWYEQYF
many	TRBV20-1	TRBJ1-4	CSAMGVVNEKLFF
many	TRBV29-1	TRBJ2-1	CSADKSSYNEQFF
few	TRBV10-3	TRBJ2-5	CAIQRGENQETQYF
many	TRBV6-5	TRBJ2-3	CASSYEEGTDTQYF
.	TRBV7-9	TRBJ2-5	CASSPLLVRATETQYF
.	TRBV29-1	TRBJ1-1	CSGHLGQTNTEAFF